The next 16 T cell receptor beta chains were all read from a single sample in a study of blood T cell repertoires in COVID-19. Some clones are missing from TCRdb's copy, which holds only in-frame ones; the method was immunoSEQ multiplex PCR. This sample yields roughly 90,000 clones, of which over 75% are seen a single time; around 2.1% belongs to the top ten. Material: peripheral blood. Every receptor here comes from a woman in her 70s with acute or convalescent COVID-19.

The V call is TRBV7-9, the J call TRBJ1-1, with TRBD1 matching over 12 bases. The V segment lost 5 bases and the J segment 4 bases; nucleotides outside the gene matches: 14. There are 18 residues in the CDR3. Germline V lookup: CDR1 SEHNR, CDR2 FQNEAQ (reference sequence). CDR3 in amino acids: CASSADPGQGALGTEAFF. The DNA of the CDR3 is TGTGCCAGCAGCGCGGATCCGGGACAGGGGGCCTTGGGCACTGAAGCTTTCTTT.

The gene calls are TRBV5-1 and TRBJ2-3; a possible D gene is TRBD2 (6 bases). The CDR3 is 18 residues long. The V gene's germline CDR1 is SGHRS and CDR2 YFSETQ. Trimming shortened V by 0 bases and J by 6 bases, and 23 bases separated the two germline ends. CDR3 amino acids: CASSLVTGSAGSFDTQYF. CDR3 nucleotides: TGCGCCAGCAGCTTGGTGACCGGGTCCGCGGGGAGCTTTGATACGCAGTATTTT.

Only one count was recorded for this clone. The V gene is TRBV4-1, the J gene TRBJ2-1, with D unclear. The CDR3 has 13 residues. V dropped 1 base and J dropped 7 bases, with 8 bases sitting between them. Germline CDR1 is MGHRA and CDR2 is YSYEKL. DNA of the CDR3: TGCGCCAGCAGCCAAGTAGTCGAGAATGAGCAGTTCTTC. This codes for CASSQVVENEQFF.

The chain combines TRBV2 with TRBJ1-3; the match to TRBD1 covers 9 bases. Germline V lookup: CDR1 SNHLY, CDR2 FYNNEI. This CDR3 spans 15 amino acids. V shed 7 bases, J shed 1 base, and the junction held 5 bases outside the gene matches. CDR3: CASKDRGSSGNTIYF. The CDR3 coding sequence is TGTGCCAGCAAGGACAGGGGATCGTCTGGAAACACCATATATTTT.

This chain links TRBV9 with TRBJ2-7; D possibly corresponds to TRBD2 (6 bases). The germline gives CDR1 SGDLS, CDR2 YYNGEE. V shed 0 bases and J shed 3 bases, with 13 bases lying between them. This CDR3 is 15 amino acids long. CDR3 region: CASSVVGGPYYEQYF. CDR3 nucleotides: TGTGCCAGCAGCGTAGTCGGAGGGCCTTACTACGAGCAGTACTTC.

The chain recombines TRBV1 with TRBJ1-1; the table's TRBD1 call for D was not verified on the DNA. TRBV1 is classified as a pseudogene. The CDR3 is made up of 16 amino acids. CDR3 loop: CTSSQDQNTTVGEAFF. CDR3 nucleotide sequence: TGCACCAGCAGCCAAGATCAGAATACGACAGTCGGTGAAGCTTTCTTT.

This chain links TRBV7-6 with TRBJ2-1; 14 nucleotides agree with TRBD2. The CDR3 contains 20 residues. V lost 4 bases and J lost 6; bases outside the gene matches: 17. Germline loops: CDR1 SGHVS, CDR2 FNYEAQ. CDR3 nucleotides: TGTGCCAGCAGCTCGCCGCTCCAGTGGGGGACTAGCGGGGGAAGCAATGAGCAGTTCTTC. This sequence encodes CASSSPLQWGTSGGSNEQFF.

The chain is built from TRBV5-4 and TRBJ1-1, with a weak D call TRBD1 (5 bases). V was clipped by 5 bases and J by 0 bases, with 17 bases between them. The germline CDR1 and CDR2 sequences are SGHNT and YYREEE (reference sequence). This CDR3 contains 16 residues. As DNA, the CDR3 is TGTGCCAGCAGACCGGACACGACCTCGATGAACACTGAAGCTTTCTTT. Its translation: CASRPDTTSMNTEAFF.

V is TRBV20-1 and J is TRBJ1-5; D is undetermined. V was clipped by 3 bases and J by 2 bases, with 14 bases between them. This CDR3 has 15 amino acids. Germline lookup yields CDR1 DFQATT and CDR2 SNEGSKA (reference sequence). Here the CDR3 DNA reads TGCAGTGCTAGTGACACGTTTCGGGGCAATCAGCCCCAGCATTTT. Residues: CSASDTFRGNQPQHF.

The genes are TRBV25-1 and TRBJ2-2, with D possibly matching TRBD1 (6 bases). Looked up from germline, CDR1 is MGHDK and CDR2 is SYGVNS. Between the trimmed V and J ends, which lost 8 bases and 1 base, there was a span of 11 bases. CDR3 length equals 14 residues. CDR3 sequence (DNA): TGTGCCAGCGGGGGCTCACAGAACACCGGGGAGCTGTTTTTT. Translating gives CASGGSQNTGELFF.

The chain carries TRBV2 and TRBJ2-3, with TRBD2 as a possible D gene (6 bases). The length of the CDR3 is 16 residues. Germline CDR1 and CDR2: SNHLY and FYNNEI. V was shortened by 3 bases and J by 0 bases, with 13 bases between the two germline ends. CDR3 sequence: CASSERNGGSTDTQYF. As DNA, the CDR3 is TGTGCCAGCAGTGAGCGGAATGGAGGGAGCACAGATACGCAGTATTTT.

The chain carries TRBV28 and TRBJ1-2; D ambiguous. V lost 5 bases and J lost 2, with 3 bases in between. The CDR3 length is 11 residues. The germline V gene encodes CDR1 MDHEN and CDR2 SYDVKM. CDR3 residues: CASSPNYGYTF. The CDR3 DNA reads TGTGCCAGCAGTCCAAACTATGGCTACACCTTC.

The chain couples TRBV4-1 to TRBJ2-1; TRBD1 is a possible D gene (6 bases). The CDR3 sequence is 20 residues long. Trimming shortened V by 0 bases and J by 1 base, and 22 bases separated the two germline ends. Germline V CDR1 and CDR2: MGHRA, YSYEKL. This CDR3 is CASSQDWRPGQISSYNEQFF. The CDR3 bases are TGCGCCAGCAGCCAAGATTGGCGTCCAGGACAGATCTCGTCCTACAATGAGCAGTTCTTC.

This chain links TRBV10-2 with TRBJ1-5, with D possibly TRBD1 on 5 matching bases. The CDR3 extends over 12 amino acids. Trimming took 10 bases from V and 11 from J, leaving 18 bases between them. CDR1 is WSHSY, CDR2 SAAADI, per germline. CDR3 DNA sequence: TGCGCCATTGGGAGGGCTTTGGGGGCCCAGCATTTT. Translation gives CAIGRALGAQHF.

The chain is built from TRBV10-3 and TRBJ1-2, with D maybe TRBD1 (6 bases). The length of the CDR3 is 15 residues. Trimming pared 4 bases from V and 0 bases from J, leaving 12 bases between. Germline V CDR1 and CDR2: ENHRY, SYGVKD. CDR3: CAISGLTGSNYGYTF. CDR3 in DNA: TGTGCCATCAGTGGATTGACAGGTTCTAACTATGGCTACACCTTC.

This chain joins TRBV18 and TRBJ1-2; no clear D. This CDR3 region has 15 residues. The germline gives CDR1 KGHSH, CDR2 LQKENI. Trimming left V 3 bases short and J 5 bases short, with 16 bases between. The DNA for the CDR3 is TGTGCCAGCTCACCGGGAGGCACTTTTGGTTATGGCTACACCTTC. This sequence encodes CASSPGGTFGYGYTF.